This TCR beta chain is drawn from a study of beta chain features in type 1 diabetes (dated by TCRdb to 2016 to 2019). Concerning the study at large: Mean age, gender distribution, total cell number and subset yield were not different between patients and healthy donors. A total of around 110,000,000 sorted cells were examined across all samples, and a strong correlation was observed between cell number per subset and RNA yield. In the study, recently diagnosed type 1 diabetes patients and matched healthy donors were compared on the TCRB repertoires of their sorted circulating CD4+ T cell subsets. Regulatory and stem cell-like memory subsets were obtained from only 8 patients and roughly 8 healthy donors, while naive and central memory subsets were obtained from all 30 or so donors. The investigation overall reported the following: Because cDNA was sequenced instead of genomic DNA, activated cells with high expression could be over-represented, although the groups did not differ in activation or CD3 levels. Type 1 diabetes patients showed a moderate but significant shortening of TCRB CDR3 length in all four CD4+ subsets. Shorter templates might have been favored by PCR, but patient and control samples were amplified and corrected together, so both groups would have been affected equally by any skew. HLA sub-analyses involved small numbers of individuals, so any influence of HLA type on TCRB rearrangement remained unresolved. Naive, central memory and regulatory TCRB repertoires appeared to be more alike among patients than among healthy donors. At VDJ recombination sites, type 1 diabetes patients had fewer insertions and more deleted nucleotides, which implies abnormalities in thymic rearrangement.

To note about this clone: Its antigen is currently not known. Per-base quality was not reported, and no clone a single base away is much larger than it.

The germline V gene gives CDR1 as SGHDN and CDR2 as FVKESK. The CDR3, from cysteine to phenylalanine, totals 15 residues. Just CDR3 DNA is preserved here, 45 bases in frame from base 1. V is shortened by 1 base, J by 0 bases, and the region joining them spans 9 bases. The entire amount of isolated RNA was reverse transcribed using the High Capacity cDNA Reverse Transcription Kit, so the sequenced TCRB transcripts were expressed ones. Deep immunoSEQ sequencing was performed on naive, central memory and regulatory T cell samples, with an average of around 3.4 million total reads per sample. Sorted cells were lysed in RLT buffer and RNA was extracted with DNase-treated RNeasy Micro or Mini kits, depending on cell number. Each cell subset was processed separately to prevent cross-contamination, with patient and healthy donor samples processed together. The immunoSEQ multiplex PCR was used to amplify TCRB sequences from cDNA, generating 87-bp fragments that spanned the CDR3 region. Amplicons were sequenced on the Illumina HiSeq platform. As for the original processing: Synthetic template baselines were used to correct PCR bias computationally, reads within Hamming distance 2 were collapsed, and singletons that could not be merged were discarded. Reads were aligned against IMGT to assign V, D and J genes, CDR3 length and insertions or deletions at six rearrangement sites. Clonotype counts were normalized to sorted cell number within each subset before computing true diversity and Gini coefficients with the tcR R package. The overlap coefficient, calculated on TCRB nucleotide sequences, was used to measure repertoire sharing. As a proxy for the pre-selection repertoire, out-of-frame TCRB sequences from naive cells were analyzed. Here the immuneACCESS table is served through TCRdb, limited to in-frame sequences with V and J called. Missing clones are a known gap in these copies; in checked studies unresolved V genes cover under half, and the rest lacks a known reason. That table supplies the V and J calls and clone size; D and trimming were determined from the DNA. The sample has roughly 230,000 clones on record, roughly a tenth of them singletons. Around 0.015% of the sample is in the top ten clones.

Each donor gave one peripheral blood draw, roughly 110 mL on average, collected into heparinised tubes. Naive, central memory, regulatory and stem cell-like memory CD4+ T cells were sorted on a BD FACSAria II using a panel including CD45RO, CCR7, CD25, CD127, CD95 and CD27. A purity above 98% was achieved for all sorted populations. Right away, PBMCs were isolated by Lymphoprep density gradient centrifugation and were stained directly, with no culture step. So that batch effects would be minimized, each experiment stained and sorted samples in pairs, pairing one healthy donor with one patient. The chain uses TRBV14 and TRBJ2-5, and the D gene may be TRBD2, 6 bases matching. Sequenced sample: naive CD4+ T cells from blood. Per the publication, the cell subset or site label means: true naive CD4+ T cells. The sequence was collected from a man in his thirties or forties with type 1 diabetes. Read as DNA, the sequence is TGTGCCAGCAGCCAAGGAGGAGGGTACCAAGAGACCCAGTACTTC. Its protein is CASSQGGGYQETQYF.